This is a list of T cell receptor beta chains from one sample in a study of identical twins. TCRdb called the 5' RACE reads again in MiXCR, with one record for every CDR3 protein. The table has 200,000 to 250,000 distinct CDR3 sequences, over 9.5% seen once. The same data also contributed to another study, on yellow fever vaccine responses in identical twins.

Sample: memory (CD45RO+) T cells sorted from blood. The receptor set was obtained from a woman between 18 and 29 years old in good health. The CDR3 runs from the conserved cysteine through the conserved F or W. Fields, in order: clone size, V gene, D gene, J gene, CDR3 protein, CDR3 DNA. D genes are given only for firm matches. Size is stated for part of the rows, as once, few or many counts, or as a class when the clone is expanded.

few	TRBV5-6	TRBD1	TRBJ2-7	CASSRDRYEQYF	TGTGCCAGCAGCAGGGACAGATACGAGCAGTACTTC
few	TRBV3-1	TRBD2	TRBJ2-1	CASSRLAGGPTLYNEQFF	TGTGCCAGCAGCCGACTAGCGGGGGGCCCCACCTTATACAATGAGCAGTTCTTC
.	TRBV20-1	.	TRBJ2-7	CSATGGRGYEQYF	TGCAGTGCTACTGGGGGCAGGGGTTACGAGCAGTACTTC
many	TRBV5-1	.	TRBJ1-1	CASSFGLKNTEAFF	TGCGCCAGCAGCTTTGGCCTCAAGAACACTGAAGCTTTCTTT
few	TRBV7-9	.	TRBJ2-7	CASSPRVGQGIYEQYF	TGTGCCAGCAGCCCGAGAGTGGGTCAGGGGATCTACGAGCAGTACTTC
few	TRBV6-1	.	TRBJ2-7	CASSIRGSSYEQYF	TGTGCCAGCTCCATAAGGGGGTCCTCCTACGAGCAGTACTTC
many	TRBV20-1	TRBD1	TRBJ2-3	CSAPGFGTGSTDTQYF	TGCAGTGCTCCCGGTTTTGGGACAGGGAGCACAGATACGCAGTATTTT
few	TRBV7-2	.	TRBJ1-2	CASSSPTRRGYTF	TGTGCCAGCAGCTCCCCGACGAGGAGGGGCTACACCTTC
many	TRBV6-1	TRBD1	TRBJ2-3	CASRPGTGRTDTQYF	TGTGCCAGCAGACCCGGGACAGGGAGAACAGATACGCAGTATTTT
few	TRBV3-1	.	TRBJ2-7	CASSHGGEQYF	TGTGCCAGCAGCCACGGCGGCGAGCAGTACTTC
few	TRBV4-1	TRBD2	TRBJ2-4	CASSQDGGGRGNIQYF	TGCGCCAGCAGCCAAGATGGCGGGGGGCGCGGAAACATTCAGTACTTC
.	TRBV5-1	.	TRBJ2-5	CASSLEGARETQYF	TGCGCCAGCAGCTTGGAAGGGGCCCGGGAGACCCAGTACTTC
.	TRBV10-3	.	TRBJ1-1	CAISESGQLEAFF	TGTGCCATCAGTGAGTCTGGACAGCTTGAAGCTTTCTTT
.	TRBV18	.	TRBJ2-6	CAGSPYRPSGANVLTF	TGTGCCGGCTCACCCTACCGACCCTCTGGGGCCAACGTCCTGACTTTC
.	TRBV7-2	TRBD1	TRBJ2-5	CASSSRGRGQVETQYF	TGTGCCAGCAGCTCCCGGGGCAGGGGGCAGGTGGAGACCCAGTACTTC
.	TRBV6-2/TRBV6-3	.	TRBJ2-7	CASGPYLVVATSSYEQYF	TGTGCCAGCGGCCCCTACCTCGTCGTAGCGACCAGCTCCTACGAGCAGTACTTC
.	TRBV6-1	.	TRBJ2-3	CASSGPSRTDTQYF	TGTGCCAGCAGTGGGCCCTCTCGCACAGATACGCAGTATTTT
.	TRBV20-1	TRBD2	TRBJ2-5	CSARDRGGRQETQYF	TGCAGTGCTAGAGATCGGGGGGGCCGCCAAGAGACCCAGTACTTC
many	TRBV12-3/TRBV12-4	.	TRBJ2-2	CASSLRPAGELFF	TGTGCCAGCAGTTTAAGGCCGGCCGGGGAGCTGTTTTTT
few	TRBV15	.	TRBJ2-5	CATSRVVVAETQYF	TGTGCCACCAGCAGAGTGGTAGTCGCAGAGACCCAGTACTTC